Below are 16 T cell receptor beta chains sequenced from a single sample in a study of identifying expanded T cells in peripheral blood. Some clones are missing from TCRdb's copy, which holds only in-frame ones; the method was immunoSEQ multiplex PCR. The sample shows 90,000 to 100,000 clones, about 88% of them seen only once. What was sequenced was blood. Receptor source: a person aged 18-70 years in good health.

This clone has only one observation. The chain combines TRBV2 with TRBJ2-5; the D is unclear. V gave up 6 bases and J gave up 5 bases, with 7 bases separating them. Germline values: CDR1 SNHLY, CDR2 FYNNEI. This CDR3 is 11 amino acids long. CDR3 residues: CASRAGETQYF. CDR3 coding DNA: TGTGCCAGCAGGGCTGGGGAGACCCAGTACTTC.

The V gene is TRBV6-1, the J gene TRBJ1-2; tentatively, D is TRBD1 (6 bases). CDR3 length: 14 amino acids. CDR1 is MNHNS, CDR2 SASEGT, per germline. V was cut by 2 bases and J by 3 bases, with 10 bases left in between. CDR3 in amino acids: CASSEFGQHYGYTF. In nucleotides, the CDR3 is TGTGCCAGCAGTGAATTCGGACAGCACTATGGCTACACCTTC.

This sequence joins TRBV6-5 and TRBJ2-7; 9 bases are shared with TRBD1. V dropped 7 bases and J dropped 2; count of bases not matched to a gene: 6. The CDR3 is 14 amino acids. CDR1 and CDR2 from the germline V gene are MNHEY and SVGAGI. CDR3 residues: CASTSGTGTYEQYF. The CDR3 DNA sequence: TGTGCCAGCACCTCCGGGACAGGGACCTACGAGCAGTACTTC.

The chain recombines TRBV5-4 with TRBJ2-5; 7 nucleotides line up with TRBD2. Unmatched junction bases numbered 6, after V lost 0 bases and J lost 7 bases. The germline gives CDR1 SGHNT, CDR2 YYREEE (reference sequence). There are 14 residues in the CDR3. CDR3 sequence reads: CASSLGREVGTQYF. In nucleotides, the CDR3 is TGTGCCAGCAGCTTGGGTCGGGAGGTGGGGACCCAGTACTTC.

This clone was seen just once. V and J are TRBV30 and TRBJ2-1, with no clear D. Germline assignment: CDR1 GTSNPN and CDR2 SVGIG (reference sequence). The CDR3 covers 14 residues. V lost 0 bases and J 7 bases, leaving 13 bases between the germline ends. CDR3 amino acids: CAWSVRALGNEQFF. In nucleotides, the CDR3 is TGTGCCTGGAGTGTAAGGGCCCTGGGGAATGAGCAGTTCTTC.

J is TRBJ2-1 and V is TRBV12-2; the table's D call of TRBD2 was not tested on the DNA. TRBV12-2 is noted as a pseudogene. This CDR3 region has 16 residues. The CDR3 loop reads CASRFRTTSSYNEQFF. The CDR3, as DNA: TGTGCAAGTCGCTTCAGGACTACGAGCTCCTACAATGAGCAGTTCTTC.

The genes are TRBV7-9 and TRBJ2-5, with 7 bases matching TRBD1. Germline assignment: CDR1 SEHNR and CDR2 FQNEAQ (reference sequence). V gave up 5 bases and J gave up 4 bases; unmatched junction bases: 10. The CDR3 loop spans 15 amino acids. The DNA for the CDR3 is TGTGCCAGCAGCCAAGGAGGACAGGACATAGAGACCCAGTACTTC. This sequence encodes CASSQGGQDIETQYF.

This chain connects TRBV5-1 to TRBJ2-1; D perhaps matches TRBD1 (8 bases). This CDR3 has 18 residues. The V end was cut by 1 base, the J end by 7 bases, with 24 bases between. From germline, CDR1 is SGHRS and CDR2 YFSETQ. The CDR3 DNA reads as TGCGCCAGCAGCTTGAGCCCGAAATCGACAGGGGAGGGGAATGAGCAGTTCTTC. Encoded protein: CASSLSPKSTGEGNEQFF.

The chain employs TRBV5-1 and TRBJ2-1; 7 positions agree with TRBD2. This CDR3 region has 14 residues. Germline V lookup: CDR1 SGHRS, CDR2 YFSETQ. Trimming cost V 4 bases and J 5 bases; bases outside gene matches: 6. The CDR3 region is CASSPQTSNNEQFF. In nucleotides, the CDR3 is TGCGCCAGCAGCCCACAGACTAGCAACAATGAGCAGTTCTTC.

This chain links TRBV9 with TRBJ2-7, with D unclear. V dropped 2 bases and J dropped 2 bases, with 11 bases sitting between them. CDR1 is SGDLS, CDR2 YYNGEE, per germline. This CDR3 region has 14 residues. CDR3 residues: CASSVTQATYEQYF. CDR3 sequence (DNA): TGTGCCAGCAGCGTCACCCAGGCTACCTACGAGCAGTACTTC.

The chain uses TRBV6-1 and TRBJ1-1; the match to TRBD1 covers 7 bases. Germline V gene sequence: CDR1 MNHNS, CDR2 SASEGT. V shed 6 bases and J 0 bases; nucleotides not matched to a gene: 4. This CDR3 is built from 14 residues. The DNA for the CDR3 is TGTGCCAGCAGACTAACAGGGGTGAACACTGAAGCTTTCTTT. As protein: CASRLTGVNTEAFF.

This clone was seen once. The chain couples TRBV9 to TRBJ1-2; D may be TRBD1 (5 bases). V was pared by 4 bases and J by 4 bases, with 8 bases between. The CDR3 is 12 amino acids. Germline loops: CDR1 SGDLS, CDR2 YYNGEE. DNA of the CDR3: TGTGCCAGCAGCTCGACAGTCTATGGCTACACCTTC. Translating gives CASSSTVYGYTF.

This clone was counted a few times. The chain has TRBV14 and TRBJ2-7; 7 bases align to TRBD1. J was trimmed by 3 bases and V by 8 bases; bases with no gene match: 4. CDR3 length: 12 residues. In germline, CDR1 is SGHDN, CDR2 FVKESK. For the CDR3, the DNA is TGTGCCAGCGGAGACAGGGACTACGAGCAGTACTTC. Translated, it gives CASGDRDYEQYF.

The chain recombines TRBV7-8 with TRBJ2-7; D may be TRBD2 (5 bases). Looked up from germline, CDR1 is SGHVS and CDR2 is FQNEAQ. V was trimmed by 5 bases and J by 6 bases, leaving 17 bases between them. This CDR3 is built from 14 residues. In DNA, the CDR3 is TGTGCCAGCAGCGATCGGGGTGGGGTCCGCGAGCAGTACTTC. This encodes CASSDRGGVREQYF.

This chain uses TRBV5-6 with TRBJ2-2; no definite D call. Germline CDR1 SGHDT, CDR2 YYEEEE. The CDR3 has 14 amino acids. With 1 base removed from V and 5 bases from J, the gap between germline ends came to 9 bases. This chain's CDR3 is CASSLIDETGELFF. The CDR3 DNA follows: TGTGCCAGCAGCTTGATCGATGAGACCGGGGAGCTGTTTTTT.

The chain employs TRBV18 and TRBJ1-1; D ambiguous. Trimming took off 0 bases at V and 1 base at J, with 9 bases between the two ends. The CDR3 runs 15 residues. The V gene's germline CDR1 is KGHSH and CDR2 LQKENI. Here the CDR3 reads CASSPPFASNTEAFF. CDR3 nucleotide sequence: TGTGCCAGCTCACCACCCTTTGCCTCGAACACTGAAGCTTTCTTT.